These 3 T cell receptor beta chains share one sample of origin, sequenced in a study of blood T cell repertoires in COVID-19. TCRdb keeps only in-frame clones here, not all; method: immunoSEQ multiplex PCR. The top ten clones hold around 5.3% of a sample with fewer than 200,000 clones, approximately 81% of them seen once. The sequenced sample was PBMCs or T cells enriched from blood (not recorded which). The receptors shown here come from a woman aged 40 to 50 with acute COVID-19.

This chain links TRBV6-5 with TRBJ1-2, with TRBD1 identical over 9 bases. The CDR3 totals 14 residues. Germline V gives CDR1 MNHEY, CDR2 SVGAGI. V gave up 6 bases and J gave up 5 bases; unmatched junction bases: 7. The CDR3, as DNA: TGTGCCAGCAGGCCGACAGGGGGTCAGTATGGCTACACCTTC. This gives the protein CASRPTGGQYGYTF.

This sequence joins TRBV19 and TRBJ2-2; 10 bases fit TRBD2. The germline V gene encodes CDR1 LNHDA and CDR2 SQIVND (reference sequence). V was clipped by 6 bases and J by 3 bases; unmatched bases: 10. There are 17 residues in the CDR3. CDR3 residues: CASRKILAGDDTGELFF. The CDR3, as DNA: TGTGCCAGTAGGAAAATTCTAGCGGGAGATGACACCGGGGAGCTGTTTTTT.

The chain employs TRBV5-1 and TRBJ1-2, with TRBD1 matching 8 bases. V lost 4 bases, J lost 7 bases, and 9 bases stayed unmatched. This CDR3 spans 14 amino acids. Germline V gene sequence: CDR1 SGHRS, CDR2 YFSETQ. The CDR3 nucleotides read TGCGCCAGCAGCGAGACGACAGGGGCAGGTGGCTACACCTTC. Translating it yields CASSETTGAGGYTF.